These T cell receptor beta chains were read from a single sample in a study of regulatory T cells in long-lasting Graves disease. Using its own MiXCR run on the multiplex PCR reads, TCRdb lists one record per CDR3 protein. The sample has fewer than 450,000 distinct CDR3 sequences; less than 25% are singletons. The sequences come from peripheral blood mononuclear cells (PBMCs), collected when the disease was refractory, from a patient treated with antithyroid drugs. Every receptor here comes from a female donor with Graves disease. CDR3s include the opening cysteine and the closing phenylalanine or tryptophan. Fields, in order: clone size, J gene, V gene, D gene, CDR3 protein. D genes are given only for firm matches. A clone size is listed for some rows: how often the clone was seen (once, few, many), or a class if it is expanded.

-	TRBJ1-4	TRBV20-1	-	CSARRQERNEKLFF
few	TRBJ2-7	TRBV27	TRBD1	CASSLTGTGAEQYF
-	TRBJ1-1	TRBV20-1	-	CSASRGGGNTEAFF
few	TRBJ1-1	TRBV5-1	TRBD1	CASSLNRGLGTEAFF
few	TRBJ1-5	TRBV19	TRBD1	CASSMGTGLGNQPQHF
many	TRBJ1-1	TRBV20-1	-	CSARLRNTEAFF
many	TRBJ1-2	TRBV28	TRBD1	CASSLPGTGGNYGYTF
-	TRBJ2-3	TRBV2	-	CASRAAGGTDTQYF
few	TRBJ2-3	TRBV2	TRBD1	CASNPTGNTDTQYF
-	TRBJ2-7	TRBV6-1	-	CASSEGPVNWDEQYF
many	TRBJ1-1	TRBV7-3	-	CASSLTRYTEAFF
-	TRBJ2-2	TRBV20-1	TRBD1	CSARGGTVATGELFF
many	TRBJ2-2	TRBV18	-	CASSPSTNTGELFF
few	TRBJ2-7	TRBV7-6	-	CASSLMSRGATYEQYF
many	TRBJ1-6	TRBV6-5	-	CASSYGGGLVSPLHF
many	TRBJ1-5	TRBV2	-	CASSERGAFSNQPQHF
many	TRBJ2-7	TRBV12-3/TRBV12-4	TRBD2	CASSLMTSGEEQYF
many	TRBJ1-5	TRBV7-2	TRBD1	CASSLTGGGNQPQHF
-	TRBJ2-5	TRBV11-2	-	CASSPGGGRSQETQYF
few	TRBJ1-1	TRBV5-4	TRBD1	CASSDRGPFLMNTEAFF
few	TRBJ2-7	TRBV30	-	CAWTAATALEQYF
-	TRBJ2-2	TRBV2	TRBD1	CASSFRGPGELLF
many	TRBJ2-5	TRBV20-1	TRBD1	CSARGGDRQETQYF
many	TRBJ1-4	TRBV5-1	-	CASSLDEKLFF
few	TRBJ2-7	TRBV7-9	TRBD2	CASSLARTSGSYEQYF
few	TRBJ2-7	TRBV10-3	-	CAIKTHEGAYEQYF
-	TRBJ2-4	TRBV2	TRBD2	CASSEALGRDYIQYF
once	TRBJ2-3	TRBV2	TRBD2	CASSDQAGVTDTQYF
few	TRBJ1-2	TRBV10-2	-	CASNNLVSGFYTF
-	TRBJ1-5	TRBV6-2/TRBV6-3	-	CASSWSRDKNQPQHF